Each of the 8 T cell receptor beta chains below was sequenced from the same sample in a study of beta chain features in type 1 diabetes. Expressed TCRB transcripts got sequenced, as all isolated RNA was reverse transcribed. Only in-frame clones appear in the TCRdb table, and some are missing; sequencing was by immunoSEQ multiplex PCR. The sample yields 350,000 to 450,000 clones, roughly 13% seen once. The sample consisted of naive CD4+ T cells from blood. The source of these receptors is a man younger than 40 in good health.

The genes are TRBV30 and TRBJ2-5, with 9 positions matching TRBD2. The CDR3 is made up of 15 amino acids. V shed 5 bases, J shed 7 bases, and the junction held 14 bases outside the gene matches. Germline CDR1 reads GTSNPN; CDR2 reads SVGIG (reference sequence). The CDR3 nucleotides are TGTGCCTGGCGGCGGGAGGGCCCCGTCCCTTGGACCCAGTACTTC. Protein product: CAWRREGPVPWTQYF. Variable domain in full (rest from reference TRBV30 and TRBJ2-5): SQTIHQWPATLVQPVGSPLSLECTVEGTSNPNLYWYRQAAGRGLQLLFYSVGIGQISSEVPQNLSASRPQDRQFILSSKKLLLSDSGFYLCAWRREGPVPWTQYFGPGTRLLVL.

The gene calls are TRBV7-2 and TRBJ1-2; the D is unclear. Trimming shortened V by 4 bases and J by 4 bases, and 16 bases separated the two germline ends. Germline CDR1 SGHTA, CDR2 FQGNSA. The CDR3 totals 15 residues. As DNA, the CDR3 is TGTGCCAGCAGCTCGCGGGCCGAATCGGGCTATGGCTACACCTTC. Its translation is CASSSRAESGYGYTF. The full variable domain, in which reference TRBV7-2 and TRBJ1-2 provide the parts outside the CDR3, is GAGVSQSPSNKVTEKGKDVELRCDPISGHTALYWYRQSLGQGLEFLIYFQGNSAPDKSGLPSDRFSAERTGGSVSTLTIQRTQQEDSAVYLCASSSRAESGYGYTFGSGTRLTVV.

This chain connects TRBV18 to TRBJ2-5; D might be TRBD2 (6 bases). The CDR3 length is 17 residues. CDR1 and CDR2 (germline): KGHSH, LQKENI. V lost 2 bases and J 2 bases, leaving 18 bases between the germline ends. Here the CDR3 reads CASSPVFGPGVQETQYF. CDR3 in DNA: TGTGCCAGCTCACCAGTTTTTGGGCCGGGAGTACAAGAGACCCAGTACTTC.

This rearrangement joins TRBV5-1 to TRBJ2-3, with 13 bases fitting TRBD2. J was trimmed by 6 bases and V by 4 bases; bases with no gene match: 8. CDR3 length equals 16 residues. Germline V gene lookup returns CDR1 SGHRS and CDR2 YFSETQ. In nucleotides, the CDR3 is TGCGCCAGCAGCCCGGGACTAGCGGGAATGACGGATACGCAGTATTTT. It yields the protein CASSPGLAGMTDTQYF.

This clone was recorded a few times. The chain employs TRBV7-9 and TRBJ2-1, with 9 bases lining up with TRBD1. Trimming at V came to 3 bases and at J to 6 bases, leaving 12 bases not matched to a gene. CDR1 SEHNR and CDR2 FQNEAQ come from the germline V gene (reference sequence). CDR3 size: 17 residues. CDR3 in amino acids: CASSLDLGTGNSNEQFF. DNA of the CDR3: TGTGCCAGCAGCTTGGATCTAGGGACAGGGAACTCCAATGAGCAGTTCTTC.

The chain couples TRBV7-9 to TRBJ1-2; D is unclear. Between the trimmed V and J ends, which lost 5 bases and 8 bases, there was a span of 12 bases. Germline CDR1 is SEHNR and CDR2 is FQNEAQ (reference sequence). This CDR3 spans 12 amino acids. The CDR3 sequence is CASSPGIRGYTF. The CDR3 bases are TGTGCCAGCAGCCCCGGGATAAGGGGCTACACCTTC.

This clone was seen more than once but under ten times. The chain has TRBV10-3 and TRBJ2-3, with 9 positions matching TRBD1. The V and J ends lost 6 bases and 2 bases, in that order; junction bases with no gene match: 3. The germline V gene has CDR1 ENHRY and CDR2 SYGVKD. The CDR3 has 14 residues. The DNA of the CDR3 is TGTGCCATCAGGGGGGACAGGGACACAGATACGCAGTATTTT. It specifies CAIRGDRDTDTQYF.

The CDR3 DNA sequence: TGTGCCAGCAGCCCCAGCGGGGCCCCTTACAATGAGCAGTTCTTC. This codes for CASSPSGAPYNEQFF. The V and J genes are TRBV6-5 and TRBJ2-1; TRBD2 aligns across 7 bases. CDR1 and CDR2 (germline): MNHEY, SVGAGI. The CDR3 is made up of 15 amino acids. Unmatched junction bases numbered 9, after V lost 6 bases and J lost 4 bases.